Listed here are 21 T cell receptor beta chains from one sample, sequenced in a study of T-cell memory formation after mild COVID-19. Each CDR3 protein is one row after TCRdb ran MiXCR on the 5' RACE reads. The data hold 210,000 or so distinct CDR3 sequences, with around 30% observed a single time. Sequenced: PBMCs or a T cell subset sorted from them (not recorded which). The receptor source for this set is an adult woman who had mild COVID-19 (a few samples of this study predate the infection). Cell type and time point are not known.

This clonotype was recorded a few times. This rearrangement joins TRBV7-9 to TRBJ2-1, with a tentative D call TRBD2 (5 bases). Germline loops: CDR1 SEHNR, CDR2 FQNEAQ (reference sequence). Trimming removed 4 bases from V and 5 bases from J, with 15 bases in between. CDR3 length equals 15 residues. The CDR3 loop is CASSSADPGNNEQFF. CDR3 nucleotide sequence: TGTGCCAGCAGCTCGGCCGACCCGGGAAACAATGAGCAGTTCTTC.

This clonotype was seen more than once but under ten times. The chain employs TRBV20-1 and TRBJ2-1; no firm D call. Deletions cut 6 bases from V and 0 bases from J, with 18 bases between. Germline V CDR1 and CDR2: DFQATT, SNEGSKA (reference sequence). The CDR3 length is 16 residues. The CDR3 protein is CSAYWGFGASYNEQFF. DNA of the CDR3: TGCAGTGCCTACTGGGGTTTTGGTGCCTCCTACAATGAGCAGTTCTTC.

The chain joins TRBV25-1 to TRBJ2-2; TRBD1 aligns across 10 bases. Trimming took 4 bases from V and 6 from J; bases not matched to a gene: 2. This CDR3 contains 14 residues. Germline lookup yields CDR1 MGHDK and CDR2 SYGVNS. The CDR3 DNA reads TGTGCCAGCAGTGGGACAGGGGGAGCCGGGGAGCTGTTTTTT. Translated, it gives CASSGTGGAGELFF.

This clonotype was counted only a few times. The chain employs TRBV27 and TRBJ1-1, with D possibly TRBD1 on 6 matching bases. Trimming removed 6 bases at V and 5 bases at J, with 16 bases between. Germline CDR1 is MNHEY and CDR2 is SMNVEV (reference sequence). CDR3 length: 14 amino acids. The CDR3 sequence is CASRSTGPGTEAFF. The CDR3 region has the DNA TGTGCCAGCAGATCTACAGGGCCTGGGACTGAAGCTTTCTTT.

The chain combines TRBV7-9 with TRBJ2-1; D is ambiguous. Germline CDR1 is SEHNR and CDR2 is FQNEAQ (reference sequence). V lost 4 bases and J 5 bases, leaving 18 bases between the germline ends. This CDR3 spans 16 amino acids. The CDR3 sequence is CASSSLDHSADNEQFF. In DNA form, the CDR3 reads TGTGCCAGCAGCTCACTTGACCACTCTGCCGACAATGAGCAGTTCTTC.

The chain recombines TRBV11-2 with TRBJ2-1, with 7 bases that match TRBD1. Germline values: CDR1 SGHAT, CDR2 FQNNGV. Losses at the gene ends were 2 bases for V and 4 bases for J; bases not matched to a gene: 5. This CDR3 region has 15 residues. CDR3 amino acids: CASSLFGQEYNEQFF. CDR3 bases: TGTGCCAGCAGCTTATTTGGACAGGAGTACAATGAGCAGTTCTTC.

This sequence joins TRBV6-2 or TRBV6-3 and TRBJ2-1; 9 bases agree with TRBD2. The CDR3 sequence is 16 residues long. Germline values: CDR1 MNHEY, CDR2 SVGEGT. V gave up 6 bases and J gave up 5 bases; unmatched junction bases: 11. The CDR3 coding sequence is TGTGCCAGCAGCCTTCTCGCTAGCGGGATCAACAATGAGCAGTTCTTC. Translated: CASSLLASGINNEQFF.

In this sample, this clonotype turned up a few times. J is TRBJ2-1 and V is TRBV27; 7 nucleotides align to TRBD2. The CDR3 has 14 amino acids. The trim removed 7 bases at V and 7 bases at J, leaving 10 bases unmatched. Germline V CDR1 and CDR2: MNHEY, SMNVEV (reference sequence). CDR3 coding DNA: TGTGCCAGCAAACTAGCGTCTGGGAGGAATGAGCAGTTCTTC. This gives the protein CASKLASGRNEQFF.

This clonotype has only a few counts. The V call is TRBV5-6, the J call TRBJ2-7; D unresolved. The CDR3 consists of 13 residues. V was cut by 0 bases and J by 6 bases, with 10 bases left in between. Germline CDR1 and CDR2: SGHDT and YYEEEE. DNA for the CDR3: TGTGCCAGCAGCTTGGCCGGACCAGGCGAGCAGTACTTC. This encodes CASSLAGPGEQYF.

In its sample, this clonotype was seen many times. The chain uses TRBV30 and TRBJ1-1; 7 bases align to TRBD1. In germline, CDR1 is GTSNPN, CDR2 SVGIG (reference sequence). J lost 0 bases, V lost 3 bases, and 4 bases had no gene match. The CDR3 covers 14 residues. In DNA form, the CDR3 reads TGTGCCTGGAGCCCGGACAGGATGAACACTGAAGCTTTCTTT. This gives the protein CAWSPDRMNTEAFF.

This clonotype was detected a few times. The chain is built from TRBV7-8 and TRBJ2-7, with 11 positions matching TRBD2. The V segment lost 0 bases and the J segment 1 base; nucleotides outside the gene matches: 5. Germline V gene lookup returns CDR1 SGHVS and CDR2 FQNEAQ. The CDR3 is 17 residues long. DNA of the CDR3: TGTGCCAGCAGCTTAGCGTCTCCTAGCGGGGGGTCCTACGAGCAGTACTTC. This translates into CASSLASPSGGSYEQYF.

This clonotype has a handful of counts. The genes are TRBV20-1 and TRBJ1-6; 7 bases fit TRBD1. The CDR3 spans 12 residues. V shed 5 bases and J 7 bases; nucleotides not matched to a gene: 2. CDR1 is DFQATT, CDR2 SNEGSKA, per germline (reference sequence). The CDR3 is CSASQGNSPLHF. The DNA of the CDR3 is TGCAGTGCTTCACAGGGGAATTCACCCCTCCACTTT.

The CDR3 sequence: CASSAQGFTEAFF. CDR3 bases: TGTGCCAGCAGTGCCCAGGGGTTCACTGAAGCTTTCTTT. This rearrangement joins TRBV6-1 to TRBJ1-1; D possibly corresponds to TRBD1 (6 bases). The CDR3 sequence is 13 residues long. Germline loops: CDR1 MNHNS, CDR2 SASEGT. V was cut by 4 bases and J by 4 bases, with 10 bases left in between.

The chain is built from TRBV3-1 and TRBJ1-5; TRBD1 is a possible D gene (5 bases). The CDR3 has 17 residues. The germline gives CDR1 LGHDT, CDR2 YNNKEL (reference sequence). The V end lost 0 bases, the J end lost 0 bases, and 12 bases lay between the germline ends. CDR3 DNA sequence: TGTGCCAGCAGCCAAGATAGGGACGTAGATAGCAATCAGCCCCAGCATTTT. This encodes CASSQDRDVDSNQPQHF. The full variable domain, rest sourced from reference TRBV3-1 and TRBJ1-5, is DTAVSQTPKYLVTQMGNDKSIKCEQNLGHDTMYWYKQDSKKFLKIMFSYNNKELIINETVPNRFSPKSPDKAHLNLHINSLELGDSAVYFCASSQDRDVDSNQPQHFGDGTRLSIL.

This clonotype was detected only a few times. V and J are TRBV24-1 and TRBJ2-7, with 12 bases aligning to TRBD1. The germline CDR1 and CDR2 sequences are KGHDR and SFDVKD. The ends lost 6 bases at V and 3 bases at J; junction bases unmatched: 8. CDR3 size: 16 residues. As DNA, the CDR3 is TGTGCCACCAGTCCGGGGACAGGGGGCCGACACTACGAGCAGTACTTC. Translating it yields CATSPGTGGRHYEQYF.

The CDR3 sequence: CASSQGGGETQYF. CDR3 sequence (DNA): TGTGCCAGCAGCCAAGGGGGCGGAGAGACCCAGTACTTC. The genes are TRBV3-1 and TRBJ2-5; D is perhaps TRBD1 (5 bases). The CDR3 consists of 13 residues. Trimming shortened V by 1 base and J by 4 bases, and 7 bases separated the two germline ends. Looked up from germline, CDR1 is LGHDT and CDR2 is YNNKEL (reference sequence).

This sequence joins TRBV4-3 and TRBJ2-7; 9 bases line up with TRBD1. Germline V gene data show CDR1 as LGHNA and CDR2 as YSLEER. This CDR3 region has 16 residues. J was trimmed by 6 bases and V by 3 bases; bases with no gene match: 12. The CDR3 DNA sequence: TGCGCCAGCAGCCAGGGACCCGGGACAGGGATTGGCGAGCAGTACTTC. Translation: CASSQGPGTGIGEQYF.

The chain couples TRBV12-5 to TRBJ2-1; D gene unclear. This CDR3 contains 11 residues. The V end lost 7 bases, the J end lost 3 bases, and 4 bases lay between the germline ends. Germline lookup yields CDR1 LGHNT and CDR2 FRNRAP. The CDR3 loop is CASEVYNEQFF. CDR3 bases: TGTGCTAGTGAAGTCTACAATGAGCAGTTCTTC.

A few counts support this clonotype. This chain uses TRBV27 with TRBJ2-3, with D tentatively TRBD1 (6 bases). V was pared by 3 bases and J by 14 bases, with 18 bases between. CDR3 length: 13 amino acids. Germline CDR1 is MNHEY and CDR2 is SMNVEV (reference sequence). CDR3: CASSFLGARVLYF. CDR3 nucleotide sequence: TGTGCCAGCAGTTTCCTGGGGGCCCGTGTTCTGTATTTT.

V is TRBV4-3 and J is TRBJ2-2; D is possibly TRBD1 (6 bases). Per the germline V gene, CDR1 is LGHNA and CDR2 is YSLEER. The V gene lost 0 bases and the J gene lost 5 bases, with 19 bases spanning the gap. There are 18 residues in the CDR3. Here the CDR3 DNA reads TGCGCCAGCAGCCAAGATCCCAGTAGGGGGAGCGGTACCGGGGAGCTGTTTTTT. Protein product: CASSQDPSRGSGTGELFF.

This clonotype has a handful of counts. CDR3 coding DNA: TGTGCCAGCAGCCGGACCAGACTAGCTTTCACAGATACGCAGTATTTT. Its protein is CASSRTRLAFTDTQYF. This rearrangement joins TRBV12-3 or TRBV12-4 to TRBJ2-3; 7 bases match TRBD2. The CDR3 runs 16 residues. V gave up 6 bases and J gave up 2 bases; unmatched junction bases: 11.